Listed below are T cell receptor beta chains from one sample, sequenced in a study of T cell repertoires in cytomegalovirus infection. TCRdb reprocessed the reads with MiXCR, giving one entry per CDR3 protein. The profile shows about 130,000 distinct CDR3 sequences, 7.5% to 9% of them singletons. The source material was PBMCs. These receptors all come from a human donor in good health (CMV status not recorded). Some clones in this sample may be carry-over from other donors' samples. Both conserved end residues are part of each CDR3. Each record gives: D gene, clone size, J gene, V gene, CDR3 DNA, CDR3 protein. The D gene is left open where the match is weak. Expanded clones get a size class; other rows say once, few or many, or leave the size out.

D: NA
size: many
J: TRBJ1-1
V: TRBV7-2
DNA: TGTGCCAGCAGCTCTTACAGGGAGCCGAGGGCTTTCTTT
CDR3: CASSSYREPRAFF

D: NA
size: many
J: TRBJ1-2
V: TRBV2
DNA: TGTGCCAGCAGTAACCGGGACCAAGGGCCTCACTATGGCTACACCTTC
CDR3: CASSNRDQGPHYGYTF

D: NA
size: NA
J: TRBJ1-5
V: TRBV2
DNA: TGTGCCAGCAGAGAGGACCTTAAGGGCAATCAGCCCCTGCATTTT
CDR3: CASREDLKGNQPLHF

D: NA
size: NA
J: TRBJ1-1
V: TRBV12-3/TRBV12-4
DNA: TGTGCCAGCAGTCCTGGGTGGACTGAAGCTTTCTTT
CDR3: CASSPGWTEAFF

D: NA
size: few
J: TRBJ2-3
V: TRBV29-1
DNA: TGCAGCGTTCAGGTCACAGATACGCAGTATTTT
CDR3: CSVQVTDTQYF

D: NA
size: many
J: TRBJ1-2
V: TRBV12-5
DNA: TGTGCTAGTGGTTTAGATGAGATAAACTATGGCTACACCTTC
CDR3: CASGLDEINYGYTF

D: TRBD1
size: many
J: TRBJ2-1
V: TRBV6-5
DNA: TGTGCCAGCAGCTCCGGGGGACAGGGGTACAATGAGCAGTTCTTC
CDR3: CASSSGGQGYNEQFF

D: NA
size: many
J: TRBJ1-2
V: TRBV7-9
DNA: TGTGCCAGCAGCTTACCCGCCATTGGGTATGGCTACACCTTC
CDR3: CASSLPAIGYGYTF

D: NA
size: NA
J: TRBJ2-5
V: TRBV19
DNA: TGTGCCAGTAGTGGGTCCCGGAAAGAGACCCAGTACTTC
CDR3: CASSGSRKETQYF

D: TRBD1
size: few
J: TRBJ2-1
V: TRBV29-1
DNA: TGCAGCGTCGCACTGGGAGGGGGACAGGGTCTCTACAATGAGCAGTTCTTC
CDR3: CSVALGGGQGLYNEQFF

D: TRBD1
size: many
J: TRBJ1-1
V: TRBV20-1
DNA: TGCAGTGCTAGAGCGTTGCAGGGGGGCCACACTGAAGCTTTCTTT
CDR3: CSARALQGGHTEAFF

D: NA
size: many
J: TRBJ1-5
V: TRBV7-2
DNA: TGTGCCAGCAGTCATTGGCCACCTTACAATCAGCCCCAGCATTTT
CDR3: CASSHWPPYNQPQHF

D: TRBD2
size: many
J: TRBJ2-5
V: TRBV5-6
DNA: TGTGCCAGCAGCTTAAGACGGGGGGTACAAGAGACCCAGTACTTC
CDR3: CASSLRRGVQETQYF

D: TRBD2
size: many
J: TRBJ2-2
V: TRBV7-3
DNA: TGTGCCAGCAGCCGAAACGGGGGGGGTTACACCGGGGAGCTGTTTTTT
CDR3: CASSRNGGGYTGELFF

D: NA
size: many
J: TRBJ2-6
V: TRBV30
DNA: TGTGCCTGGAGTGTTGCGGGGCGCGGGGCCAACGTCCTGACTTTC
CDR3: CAWSVAGRGANVLTF

D: TRBD2
size: few
J: TRBJ2-7
V: TRBV7-9
DNA: TGTGCCAGCAGCTTAGGGGGAGGGATCTTCTACGAGCAGTACTTC
CDR3: CASSLGGGIFYEQYF

D: NA
size: many
J: TRBJ1-4
V: TRBV5-1
DNA: TGCGCCAGCAGCTTGGGGGCGGCAGGGAACGAAAAACTGTTTTTT
CDR3: CASSLGAAGNEKLFF

D: NA
size: few
J: TRBJ1-2
V: TRBV12-3/TRBV12-4
DNA: TGTGCCAGCAGTTTAGGTCTGGGGGGTTACCTGAGCTATGGCTACACCTTC
CDR3: CASSLGLGGYLSYGYTF

D: NA
size: many
J: TRBJ1-1
V: TRBV27
DNA: TGTGCCAGCAGTCTCCGTGGCACGGCCAACACTGAAGCTTTCTTT
CDR3: CASSLRGTANTEAFF

D: NA
size: many
J: TRBJ2-2
V: TRBV7-6
DNA: TGTGCCAGCAGCTCTAGTGGGGGGCTAAGCACCGGGGAGCTGTTTTTT
CDR3: CASSSSGGLSTGELFF

D: TRBD1
size: NA
J: TRBJ2-3
V: TRBV15
DNA: TGTGCCACCAGCAGAGGAGGACAGGGCACAGATACGCAGTATTTT
CDR3: CATSRGGQGTDTQYF

D: TRBD1
size: many
J: TRBJ1-5
V: TRBV12-3/TRBV12-4
DNA: TGTGCCAGCAGTTCAGGGGGCGCATCCCAGCCCCAGCATTTT
CDR3: CASSSGGASQPQHF

D: NA
size: many
J: TRBJ1-5
V: TRBV7-2
DNA: TGTGCCAGCAGTCAGGGAAGTGTGGTCAATCAGCCCCAGCATTTT
CDR3: CASSQGSVVNQPQHF

D: TRBD1
size: many
J: TRBJ2-3
V: TRBV28
DNA: TGTGCCGGTGGTCGAGAGAGGGGGCCAGATACGCAGTATTTT
CDR3: CAGGRERGPDTQYF

D: TRBD2
size: many
J: TRBJ2-5
V: TRBV20-1
DNA: TGCGCGCCGGTGGCGGGGGGTCAAGAGACCCAGTACTTC
CDR3: CAPVAGGQETQYF

D: NA
size: many
J: TRBJ2-7
V: TRBV11-2
DNA: TGTGCCAGCAGCTCAGACCCCGGGACACCTATGGAGCAGTACTTC
CDR3: CASSSDPGTPMEQYF

D: NA
size: NA
J: TRBJ2-3
V: TRBV2
DNA: TGTGCCAGCAGCCTAGACGGGGGGCAGTATTTT
CDR3: CASSLDGGQYF

D: NA
size: few
J: TRBJ1-1
V: TRBV7-3
DNA: TGTGCCAGCAGCAAAAGCCGGGGTTCAAGAACTGAAGCTTTCTTT
CDR3: CASSKSRGSRTEAFF